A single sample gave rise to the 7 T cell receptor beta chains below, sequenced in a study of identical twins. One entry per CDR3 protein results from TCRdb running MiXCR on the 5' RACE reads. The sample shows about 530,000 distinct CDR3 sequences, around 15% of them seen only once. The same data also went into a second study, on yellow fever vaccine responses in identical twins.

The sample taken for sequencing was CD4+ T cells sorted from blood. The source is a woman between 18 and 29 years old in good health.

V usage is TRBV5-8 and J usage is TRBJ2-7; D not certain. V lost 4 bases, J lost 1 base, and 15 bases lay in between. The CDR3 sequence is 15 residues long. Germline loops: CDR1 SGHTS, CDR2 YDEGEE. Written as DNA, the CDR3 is TGTGCCAGCAGCCCGAGACCTGACGCTTCCTACGAGCAGTACTTC. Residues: CASSPRPDASYEQYF.

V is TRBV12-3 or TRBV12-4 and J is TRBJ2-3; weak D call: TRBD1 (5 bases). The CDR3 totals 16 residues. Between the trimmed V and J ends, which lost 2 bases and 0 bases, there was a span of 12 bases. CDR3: CASSLMAGWSTDTQYF. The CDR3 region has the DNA TGTGCCAGCAGTTTAATGGCAGGGTGGAGCACAGATACGCAGTATTTT.

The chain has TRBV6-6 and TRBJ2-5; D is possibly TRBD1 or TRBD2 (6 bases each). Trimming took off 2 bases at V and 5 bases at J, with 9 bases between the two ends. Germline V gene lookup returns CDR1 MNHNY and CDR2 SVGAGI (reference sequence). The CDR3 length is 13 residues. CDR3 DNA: TGTGCCAGCAGTTACCTAGGGGGGGAGACCCAGTACTTC. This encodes CASSYLGGETQYF.

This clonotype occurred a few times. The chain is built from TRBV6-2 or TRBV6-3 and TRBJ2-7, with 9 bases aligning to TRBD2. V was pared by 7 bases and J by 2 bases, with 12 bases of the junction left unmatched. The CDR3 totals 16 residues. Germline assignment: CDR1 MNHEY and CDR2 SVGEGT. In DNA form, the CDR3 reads TGTGCCAGCAACCGCTCCCCCGCTAGCGGGACCTACGAGCAGTACTTC. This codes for CASNRSPASGTYEQYF.

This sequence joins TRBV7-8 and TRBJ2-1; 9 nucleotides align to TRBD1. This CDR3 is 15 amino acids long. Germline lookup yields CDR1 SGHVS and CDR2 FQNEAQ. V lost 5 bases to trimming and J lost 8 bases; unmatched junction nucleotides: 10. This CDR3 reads CASSRDRGGSDEQFF. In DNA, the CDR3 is TGTGCCAGCAGCCGCGACAGGGGGGGGTCCGATGAGCAGTTCTTC.

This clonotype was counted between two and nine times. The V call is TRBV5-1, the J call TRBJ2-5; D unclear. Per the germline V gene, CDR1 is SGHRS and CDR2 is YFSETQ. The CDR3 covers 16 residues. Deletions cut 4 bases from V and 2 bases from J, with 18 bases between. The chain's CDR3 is CASSTTKTVYQETQYF. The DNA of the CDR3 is TGCGCCAGCAGCACCACCAAGACGGTGTATCAAGAGACCCAGTACTTC.

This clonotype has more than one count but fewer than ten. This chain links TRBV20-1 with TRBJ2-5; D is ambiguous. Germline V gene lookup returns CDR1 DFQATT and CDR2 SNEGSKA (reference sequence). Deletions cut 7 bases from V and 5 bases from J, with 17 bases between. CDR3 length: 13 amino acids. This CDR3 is CSVTNSLGETQYF. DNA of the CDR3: TGCAGTGTTACAAATTCTCTCGGGGAGACCCAGTACTTC.